The present T cell receptor (beta chain) was sequenced within a study of cytomegalovirus exposure and HLA in healthy donors. General observations from the study: Upon later analysis, TCR association rates were observed to vary by HLA locus, being highest for DRB1 and lowest for HLA-C. In a later analysis, V- and J-gene trimming of beta chains associated with a DCLRE1C missense variant, replicated independently.

PCR primers comprised 60 Vbeta and 13 Jbeta primers. Authors' processing steps: About 12 million of the approximately 80 million unique TCR beta chains counted in a later analysis were shared. Sequencing used immunoSEQ multiplex PCR; TCRdb keeps in-frame clones, though not all of them. V, J and clone size reflect that table, while D and trimming were determined from the DNA. This sample has roughly 110,000 clones, with 60% to 80% found just once. Trimming removed 1 base at V and 6 bases at J, with 15 bases between. There are 16 residues in the CDR3. CDR1 and CDR2 (germline): MGHRA, YSYEKL. Concerning this clone itself: Its antigen is not identified.

Material for sequencing was PBMCs. This sequence was found in a female donor in good health and CMV-seronegative. The chain recombines TRBV4-1 with TRBJ1-4; tentatively, D is TRBD1 (6 bases). The CDR3 DNA sequence: TGCGCCAGCAGCCAAGTAGGGGGGGCGGATGATGAAAAACTGTTTTTT. Its translation is CASSQVGGADDEKLFF.